One and the same sample provided the 6 T cell receptor beta chains below, sequenced in a study of cytomegalovirus exposure and HLA in healthy donors. Primers included in the PCR were 60 Vbeta and 13 Jbeta primers. Here immunoSEQ multiplex PCR was the method, and the copy in TCRdb shows in-frame clones only, minus some. The data contain some 150,000 clones, roughly 74% of them singletons. Sequencing was performed on PBMCs. Source of these receptors: a man aged 40-49 years in good health and CMV-seronegative.

This chain uses TRBV29-1 with TRBJ1-3; D gene unclear. V lost 6 bases and J 0 bases, leaving 15 bases between the germline ends. CDR1 is SQVTM, CDR2 ANQGSEA, per germline. The CDR3 runs to 15 residues. In DNA, the CDR3 is TGCAGCGTACGGGATCCGTTTAGCTCTGGAAACACCATATATTTT. Translated, it gives CSVRDPFSSGNTIYF.

This clone was counted only a few times. The chain employs TRBV7-7 and TRBJ2-3; D might be TRBD1 (6 bases). Trimming removed 5 bases at V and 3 bases at J, with 12 bases between. The CDR3 is 14 amino acids. From germline, CDR1 is SSHAT and CDR2 FNYEAQ (reference sequence). CDR3 protein: CASSLSTGTDTQYF. The CDR3 DNA is TGTGCCAGCAGCCTATCTACAGGGACAGATACGCAGTATTTT.

This clone was seen a few times. V and J are TRBV9 and TRBJ1-3; no reliable D call. V was cut by 1 base and J by 4 bases, with 3 bases left in between. The CDR3 totals 12 residues. CDR1 is SGDLS, CDR2 YYNGEE, per germline. The CDR3 nucleotides read TGTGCCAGCAGCGTACAGGGAAACACCATATATTTT. Residues: CASSVQGNTIYF.

The chain employs TRBV28 and TRBJ2-7; TRBD1 aligns across 7 bases. CDR1 and CDR2 (germline): MDHEN, SYDVKM. This CDR3 comprises 16 residues. Unmatched junction bases numbered 13, after V lost 6 bases and J lost 2 bases. The CDR3 spells CASSYQRGRNPYEQYF. CDR3 sequence (DNA): TGTGCCAGCAGCTATCAGAGGGGGCGCAACCCCTACGAGCAGTACTTC.

The chain has TRBV6-6 and TRBJ2-7, with 7 bases that match TRBD1. The CDR3 is made up of 14 amino acids. The germline CDR1 and CDR2 sequences are MNHNY and SVGAGI (reference sequence). Trimming cost V 7 bases and J 0 bases; bases outside gene matches: 6. The CDR3 protein is CASTTGDSSYEQYF. DNA for the CDR3: TGTGCCAGCACGACCGGGGACAGCTCCTACGAGCAGTACTTC.

The genes are TRBV28 and TRBJ1-5, with TRBD1 matching 9 bases. J gave up 4 bases and V 3 bases, and 10 bases lay outside the gene matches. Germline lookup yields CDR1 MDHEN and CDR2 SYDVKM. The CDR3 runs to 17 residues. The CDR3 here is CASSFFGTGTGNQPQHF. The CDR3 coding sequence is TGTGCCAGCAGTTTTTTCGGAACCGGGACAGGGAATCAGCCCCAGCATTTT.